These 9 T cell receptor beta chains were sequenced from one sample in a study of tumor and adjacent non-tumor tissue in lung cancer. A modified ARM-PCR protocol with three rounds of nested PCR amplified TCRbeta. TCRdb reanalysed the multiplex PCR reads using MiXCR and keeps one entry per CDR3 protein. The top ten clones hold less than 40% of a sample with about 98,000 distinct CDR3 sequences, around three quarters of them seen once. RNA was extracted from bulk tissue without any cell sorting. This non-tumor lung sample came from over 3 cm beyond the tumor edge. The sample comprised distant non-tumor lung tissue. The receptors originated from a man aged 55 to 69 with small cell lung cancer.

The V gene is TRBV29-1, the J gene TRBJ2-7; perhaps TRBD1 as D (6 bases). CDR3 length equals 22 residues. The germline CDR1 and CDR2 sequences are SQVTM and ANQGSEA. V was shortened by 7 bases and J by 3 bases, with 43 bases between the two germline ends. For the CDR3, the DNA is TGCAGCGCCGGACGGGACAAGGTATTTTGGGAAGTTGGGTGGGAGCCCTACTACGAGCAGTACGTC. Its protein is CSAGRDKVFWEVGWEPYYEQYV.

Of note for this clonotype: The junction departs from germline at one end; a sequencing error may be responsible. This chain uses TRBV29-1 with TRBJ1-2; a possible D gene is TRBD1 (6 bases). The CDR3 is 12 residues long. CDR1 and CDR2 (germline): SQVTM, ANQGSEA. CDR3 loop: CSGEQGDYGYTF. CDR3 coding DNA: TGCAGTGGGGAACAGGGAGACTATGGTTACACCTTC.

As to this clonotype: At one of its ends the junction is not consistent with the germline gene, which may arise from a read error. CDR3 sequence reads: CASSPGLVRNTGELLF. The CDR3 nucleotides read TGTGCAAGCAGCCCAGGACTAGTGAGGAACACCGGGGAGCTGCTTTTT. J is TRBJ2-2 and V is TRBV4-2, with 7 bases matching TRBD2. This CDR3 has 16 residues. The germline gives CDR1 LGHNA, CDR2 YNFKEQ.

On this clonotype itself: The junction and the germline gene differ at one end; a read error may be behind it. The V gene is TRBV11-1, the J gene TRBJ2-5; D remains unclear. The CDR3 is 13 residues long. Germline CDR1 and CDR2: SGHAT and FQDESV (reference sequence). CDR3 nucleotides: TGTGTCAGCAGCTTAAGCCCGGAAGAGACGCAGTACTTC. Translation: CVSSLSPEETQYF.

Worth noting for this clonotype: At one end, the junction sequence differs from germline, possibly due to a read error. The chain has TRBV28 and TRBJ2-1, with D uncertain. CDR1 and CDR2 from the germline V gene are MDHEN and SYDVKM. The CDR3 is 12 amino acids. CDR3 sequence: CVSSSSPNEQFF. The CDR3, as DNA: TGTGTCAGCAGCTCATCTCCTAATGAGCAGTTCTTC.

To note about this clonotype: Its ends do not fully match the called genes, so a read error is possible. For the CDR3, the DNA is TGTCCCAGCAGTTTAGAAGCAGGGTTGGTCGAGCAGTTCTTC. Translating it yields CPSSLEAGLVEQFF. V gene TRBV11-2 combines with J gene TRBJ2-1; D is perhaps TRBD1 (5 bases). CDR1 and CDR2 (germline): SGHAT, FQNNGV. This CDR3 contains 14 residues. The whole variable domain, remainder taken from reference TRBV11-2 and TRBJ2-1, is EAGVAQSPRYKIIEKRQSVAFWCNPISGHATLYWYQQILGQGPKLLIQFQNNGVVDDSQLPKDRFSAERLKGVDSTLKIQPAKLEDSAVYLCPSSLEAGLVEQFFGPGTRLTVL.

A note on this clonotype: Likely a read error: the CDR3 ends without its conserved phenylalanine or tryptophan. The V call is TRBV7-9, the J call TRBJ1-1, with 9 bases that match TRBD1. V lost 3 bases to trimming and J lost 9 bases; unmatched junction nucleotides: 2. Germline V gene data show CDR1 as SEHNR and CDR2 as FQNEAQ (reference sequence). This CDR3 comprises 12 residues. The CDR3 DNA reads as TGTGCCAGCAGCTTCGGACAGGGGCAAGCTTTCGTC. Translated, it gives CASSFGQGQAFV.

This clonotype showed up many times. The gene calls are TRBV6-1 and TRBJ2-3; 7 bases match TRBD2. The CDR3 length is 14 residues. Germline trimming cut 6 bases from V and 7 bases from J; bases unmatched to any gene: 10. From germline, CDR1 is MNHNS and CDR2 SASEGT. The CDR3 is CASRGLGYGYTQYF. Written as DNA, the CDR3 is TGTGCCAGCAGAGGACTAGGATACGGATATACGCAGTATTTT.

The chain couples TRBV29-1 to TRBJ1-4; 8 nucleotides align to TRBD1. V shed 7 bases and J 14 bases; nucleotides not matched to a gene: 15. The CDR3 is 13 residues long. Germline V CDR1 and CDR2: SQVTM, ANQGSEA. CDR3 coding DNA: TGCAGCGCCTGGACAGGGTGTGTCGAAAGGCTGTTTTTT. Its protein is CSAWTGCVERLFF.